A selection of T cell receptor beta chains follows, all from one sample in a study of T-cell reconstitution after alpha-beta-depleted transplantation in children. A single record per CDR3 protein comes from TCRdb applying MiXCR to the PCR reads. This table holds about 610,000 distinct CDR3 sequences, over 9.5% found once. The material sequenced was PBMCs from the stem cell graft donor, taken from the stem cell graft. The source of these receptors is a human donor who donated a stem cell graft to a child with acute myeloid leukemia. Both conserved end residues are part of each CDR3. D genes are given only for firm matches. Rows give clone size only sometimes, using once, few, many, or a class for an expanded clone.

d_gene	abundance	j_gene	v_gene	CDR3nt	CDR3aa
TRBD1	many	TRBJ2-7	TRBV7-8	TGTGCCAGCGCCCGACAGGGGGCGCAACACGAGCAGTACTTC	CASARQGAQHEQYF
NA	NA	TRBJ2-2	TRBV29-1	TGCAGCGGAACCGATGGGGGGACCGGGGAGCTGTTTTTT	CSGTDGGTGELFF
TRBD2	few	TRBJ2-3	TRBV4-3	TGCGCCAGCAGCCAAGAGAGGAGTCCTAGCGGGATTAACACAGATACGCAGTATTTT	CASSQERSPSGINTDTQYF
NA	few	TRBJ2-3	TRBV20-1	TGCAGTGCTCCCGCATCACTAGTGGATACGCAGTATTTT	CSAPASLVDTQYF
NA	few	TRBJ1-1	TRBV3-1	TGTGCCAGCAGCCAAGTCCAGGGATATGCTGAAGCTTTCTTT	CASSQVQGYAEAFF
NA	many	TRBJ2-5	TRBV20-1	TGCAGTGCTGGAGGGGTTTCAGATGGAGGAGAGACCCAGTACTTC	CSAGGVSDGGETQYF
NA	few	TRBJ1-5	TRBV5-5	TGTGCCAGCAGCTTGGCTCAGGGTTGGAAGCAGCCCCAGCATTTT	CASSLAQGWKQPQHF
NA	many	TRBJ2-7	TRBV15	TGTGCCACCAGCAGTGAGATGCCCGGGACCTCCTACGAGCAGTACTTC	CATSSEMPGTSYEQYF
TRBD1	NA	TRBJ2-7	TRBV7-3	TGTGCCAGCAGCTTTGGGACAGGGGGAGGCGACGAGCAGTACTTC	CASSFGTGGGDEQYF
TRBD1	few	TRBJ1-2	TRBV11-2	TGTGCCAGCAGCTTCGTTCGGACAGGGGGACCGATTTTCTATGGCTACACCTTC	CASSFVRTGGPIFYGYTF
TRBD1	NA	TRBJ1-6	TRBV29-1	TGCAGCCCGACGGACAGGGAAAAATCACCCCTCCACTTT	CSPTDREKSPLHF
TRBD2	many	TRBJ2-1	TRBV7-2	TGTGCCAGCAGCCAACGACTAGCGGGAGGGAATGAGCAGTTCTTC	CASSQRLAGGNEQFF
TRBD2	NA	TRBJ2-1	TRBV6-5	TGTGCCAGCAGTTACTTGGGGACTAGTGGCTATGCCTACAATGAGCAGTTCTTC	CASSYLGTSGYAYNEQFF
TRBD2	few	TRBJ2-7	TRBV3-1	TGTGCCAGCAGCCCCCTAGCGGGATACGAGCAGTACTTC	CASSPLAGYEQYF
NA	NA	TRBJ2-3	TRBV20-1	TGCAGTGCTAGAGGTGACCGCGCCCTTAGCACAGATACGCAGTATTTT	CSARGDRALSTDTQYF
NA	NA	TRBJ2-1	TRBV5-1	TGCGCCAGCAGTGGTCAGGGGGGGAAGGAGCAGTTCTTC	CASSGQGGKEQFF
NA	few	TRBJ1-2	TRBV20-1	TGCAGTGCTAGAGAGCCCAGTGGAGGTGGCTACACCTTC	CSAREPSGGGYTF
NA	NA	TRBJ2-7	TRBV7-9	TGTGCCAGCAGCAAAGTGGTGGGTTACTCCTACGAGCAGTACTTC	CASSKVVGYSYEQYF
TRBD1	few	TRBJ1-5	TRBV5-1	TGCGCCAGCAGCCAAGGGACAGCAAGCAATCAGCCCCAGCATTTT	CASSQGTASNQPQHF
NA	many	TRBJ1-1	TRBV29-1	TGCAGCGTTGAAGCAGCATGGGACACTGAAGCTTTCTTT	CSVEAAWDTEAFF
NA	NA	TRBJ2-3	TRBV5-1	TGCGCCAGCAGCTTCGACGGGAAAGATACGCAGTATTTT	CASSFDGKDTQYF
NA	NA	TRBJ2-7	TRBV12-3/TRBV12-4	TGTGCCAGCAGGCGTTCAGGTATCCATTACGAGCAGTACTTC	CASRRSGIHYEQYF
NA	NA	TRBJ2-1	TRBV5-1	TGCGCCAGCAGCTTGGCTGGGGAAATGTACAATGAGCAGTTCTTC	CASSLAGEMYNEQFF
NA	many	TRBJ2-5	TRBV5-1	TGCGCCAGCAGCTTCTCTACCTACCAAGAGACCCAGTACTTC	CASSFSTYQETQYF
NA	many	TRBJ2-3	TRBV7-3	TGTGCCACCGCCCGGGACGGAACAGATACGCAGTATTTT	CATARDGTDTQYF
NA	few	TRBJ2-3	TRBV7-2	TGTGCCAGCAGCCGTGACCCCCATACGCAGTATTTT	CASSRDPHTQYF
TRBD2	many	TRBJ2-1	TRBV24-1	TGTGCCACCAGTCAGACCGGGACTAGCAATGAGCAGTTCTTC	CATSQTGTSNEQFF
NA	many	TRBJ2-2	TRBV5-1	TGCGCCAGCAGCTTGGCCGCCTCCGGGGAGCTGTTTTTT	CASSLAASGELFF
TRBD2	few	TRBJ2-1	TRBV6-2/TRBV6-3	TGTGCCAGCAGTCCGATTGGACTAGCGGGGGACAATGAGCAGTTCTTC	CASSPIGLAGDNEQFF
NA	many	TRBJ1-2	TRBV20-1	TGCAGTGCTAGGTTGGGGGATAGAGCAAGGGGCTACACCTTC	CSARLGDRARGYTF
TRBD2	many	TRBJ2-1	TRBV18	TGTGCCAGCTCACCCACTAGCGAGGAGCAGTTCTTC	CASSPTSEEQFF
NA	NA	TRBJ2-5	TRBV20-1	TGCAGTGCTAACAGGGCGGAGACCCAGTACTTC	CSANRAETQYF
TRBD2	NA	TRBJ2-5	TRBV27	TGTGCCAGCAGTCCTTATAGCGGGACTTACCAAGAGACCCAGTACTTC	CASSPYSGTYQETQYF